The rows below give T cell receptor beta chains drawn from one sample of a study of blood T cell repertoires in COVID-19. Sequencing was performed with immunoSEQ multiplex PCR; in TCRdb, only in-frame clones are kept and a portion is missing. Of 95,000 to 150,000 clones in the sample, about 81% were seen once. Sequencing was carried out using peripheral blood. The source is a woman aged 45-59 years with acute or convalescent COVID-19. Each CDR3 is given with its conserved first and last residue. A D gene is named only where the DNA matches it firmly. Where a row states a size, it is once, few, many or the class of an expanded clone; other rows omit it.

J	D	size	V	DNA	CDR3
TRBJ2-7	NA	once	TRBV14	TGTGCCAGCAGCCAACCAGGGGCCCTGGGGCAGTACTTC	CASSQPGALGQYF
TRBJ2-5	NA	NA	TRBV5-4	TGTGCCAGCAGCCCCGGGTCGCAGAAAGAGACCCAGTACTTC	CASSPGSQKETQYF
TRBJ2-4	TRBD2	NA	TRBV6-2/TRBV6-3	TGTGCCAGCAGTTCATGGACTAGCGGGGGAATCAAAAACATTCAGTACTTC	CASSSWTSGGIKNIQYF
TRBJ2-7	NA	NA	TRBV7-6	TGTGCCAGCAGCTTAGGCACTATCTACGAGCAGTACTTC	CASSLGTIYEQYF
TRBJ2-7	NA	NA	TRBV5-1	TGCGCCAGCAGCTTGGGGTCCGGGACACGCGGCGTCGAGCAGTACTTC	CASSLGSGTRGVEQYF
TRBJ2-7	NA	once	TRBV29-1	TGCAGCGCGAGTCAGGGGATAGGCTCCTACGAGCAGTACTTC	CSASQGIGSYEQYF
TRBJ2-1	TRBD1	NA	TRBV7-2	TGTGCCAGCAGCTTCGACAGGGGGTCCTACAATGAGCAGTTCTTC	CASSFDRGSYNEQFF
TRBJ2-3	TRBD2	NA	TRBV29-1	TGCAGCGTCGGGACTAGCGGGGGTGTCACAGATACGCAGTATTTT	CSVGTSGGVTDTQYF
TRBJ1-2	NA	NA	TRBV28	TGTGCCAGCGACAGAGGCTATGGCTACACCTTC	CASDRGYGYTF
TRBJ2-7	TRBD2	NA	TRBV10-3	TGTGCCATCAGTGAGTGGGCAGGGACTAGCACTGCCTACGAGCAGTACTTC	CAISEWAGTSTAYEQYF
TRBJ2-1	NA	once	TRBV19	TGTGCCAGTAGTGACAGACCCGTGAATGAGCAGTTCTTC	CASSDRPVNEQFF
TRBJ1-1	NA	NA	TRBV18	TGTGCCAGCTCACGTCTCCCAGATTCGAACACTGAAGCTTTCTTT	CASSRLPDSNTEAFF
TRBJ2-1	NA	NA	TRBV19	TGTGCCAGTAGTCTTCAGGGGTCTTTCGATGAGCAGTTCTTC	CASSLQGSFDEQFF
TRBJ2-1	TRBD2	NA	TRBV27	TGTGCCAGCTCCCCCCGGGACTTGCGGGGGAATGAGCAGTTCTTC	CASSPRDLRGNEQFF
TRBJ2-3	TRBD2	once	TRBV13	TGTGCCAGCAGCTTAGGTCCAGCGGGAGTCGCTGGGACAGATACGCAGTATTTT	CASSLGPAGVAGTDTQYF
TRBJ1-2	NA	NA	TRBV21-1	TGTGCCAGCAGCAAAGTCCAGACATGTGGCTACACCTTC	CASSKVQTCGYTF
TRBJ1-5	NA	NA	TRBV28	TGTGCCAGCAGGGACATCCGGGAGGTACAGCCCCAGCATTTT	CASRDIREVQPQHF
TRBJ1-2	NA	NA	TRBV7-2	TGTGCCAGCAGCTTACAGTATGGCTACACCTTC	CASSLQYGYTF
TRBJ1-4	NA	once	TRBV30	TGTGCCTGGAGTGTAGGGCAGGGCTCCCCACTTGGGGAAAAACTGTTTTTT	CAWSVGQGSPLGEKLFF
TRBJ2-7	NA	NA	TRBV18	TGTGCCAGCTCAGGGAGTCCCACCTACGAGCAGTACTTC	CASSGSPTYEQYF
TRBJ2-5	NA	NA	TRBV20-1	TGCAGTGCTACCCCCGGGGAGACCCAGTACTTC	CSATPGETQYF
TRBJ2-5	TRBD1	NA	TRBV5-1	TGCGCCAGCAGCGGACAGGGACCCCAAGAGACCCAGTACTTC	CASSGQGPQETQYF
TRBJ2-7	TRBD2	few	TRBV28	TGTGCCAGCAGTTTGGGACTAGCGGGTGTCTACGAGCAGTACTTC	CASSLGLAGVYEQYF